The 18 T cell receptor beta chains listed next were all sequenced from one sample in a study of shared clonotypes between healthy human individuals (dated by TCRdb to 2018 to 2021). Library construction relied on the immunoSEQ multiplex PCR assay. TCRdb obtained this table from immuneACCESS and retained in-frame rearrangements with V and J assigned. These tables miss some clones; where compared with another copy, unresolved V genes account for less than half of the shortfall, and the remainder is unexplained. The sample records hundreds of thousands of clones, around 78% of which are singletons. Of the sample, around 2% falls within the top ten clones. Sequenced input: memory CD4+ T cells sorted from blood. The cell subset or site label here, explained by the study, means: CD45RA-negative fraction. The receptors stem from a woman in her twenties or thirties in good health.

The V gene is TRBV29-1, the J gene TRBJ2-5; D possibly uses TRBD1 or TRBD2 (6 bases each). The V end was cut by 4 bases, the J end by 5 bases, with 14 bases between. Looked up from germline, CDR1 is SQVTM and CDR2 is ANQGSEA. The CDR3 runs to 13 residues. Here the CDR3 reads CSVGGGGRETQYF. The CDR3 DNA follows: TGCAGCGTTGGCGGAGGGGGACGGGAGACCCAGTACTTC.

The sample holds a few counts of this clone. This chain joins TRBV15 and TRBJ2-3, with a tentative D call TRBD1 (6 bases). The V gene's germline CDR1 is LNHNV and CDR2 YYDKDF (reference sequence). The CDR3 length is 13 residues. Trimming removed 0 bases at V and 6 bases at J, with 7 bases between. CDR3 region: CATSRDRGDTQYF. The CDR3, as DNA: TGTGCCACCAGCAGAGACAGGGGTGATACGCAGTATTTT.

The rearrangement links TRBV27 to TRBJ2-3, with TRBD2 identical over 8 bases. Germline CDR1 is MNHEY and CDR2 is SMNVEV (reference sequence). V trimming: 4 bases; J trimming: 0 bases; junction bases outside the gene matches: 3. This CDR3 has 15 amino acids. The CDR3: CASSSPSGSTDTQYF. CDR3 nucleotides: TGTGCCAGCAGTTCACCTAGCGGGAGCACAGATACGCAGTATTTT.

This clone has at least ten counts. CDR3 loop: CASSFPAGTSSYNEQFF. The CDR3 region has the DNA TGTGCCAGCAGTTTCCCAGCGGGGACAAGTTCCTACAATGAGCAGTTCTTC. This rearrangement joins TRBV7-2 to TRBJ2-1, with TRBD2 as a possible D gene (7 bases). Trimming took 6 bases from V and 1 from J, leaving 19 bases between them. The germline gives CDR1 SGHTA, CDR2 FQGNSA. The CDR3 consists of 17 residues.

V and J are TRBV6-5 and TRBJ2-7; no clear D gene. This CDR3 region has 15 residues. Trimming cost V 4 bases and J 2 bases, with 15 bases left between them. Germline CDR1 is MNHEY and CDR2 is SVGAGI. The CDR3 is CASSFRKGSTYEQYF. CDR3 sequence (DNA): TGTGCCAGCAGTTTCAGGAAGGGATCGACCTACGAGCAGTACTTC.

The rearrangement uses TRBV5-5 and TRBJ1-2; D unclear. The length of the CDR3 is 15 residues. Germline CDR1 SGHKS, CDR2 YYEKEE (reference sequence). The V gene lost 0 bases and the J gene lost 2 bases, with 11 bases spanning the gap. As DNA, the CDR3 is TGTGCCAGCAGCTTGGTGGGAAAAGGGAACTATGGCTACACCTTC. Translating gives CASSLVGKGNYGYTF.

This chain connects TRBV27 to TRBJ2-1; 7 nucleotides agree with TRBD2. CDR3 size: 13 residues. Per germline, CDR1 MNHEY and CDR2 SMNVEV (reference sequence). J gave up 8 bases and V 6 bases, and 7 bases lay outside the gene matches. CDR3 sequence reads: CASRRLAIDEQFF. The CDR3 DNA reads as TGTGCCAGCAGGCGACTAGCTATCGATGAGCAGTTCTTC.

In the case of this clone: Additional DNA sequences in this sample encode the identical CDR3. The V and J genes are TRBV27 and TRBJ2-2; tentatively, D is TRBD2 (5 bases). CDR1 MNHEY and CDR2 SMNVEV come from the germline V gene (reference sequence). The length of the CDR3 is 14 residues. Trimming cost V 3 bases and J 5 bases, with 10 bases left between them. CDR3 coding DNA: TGTGCCAGCAGTTTGCAGCGGCGGACCGGGGAGCTGTTTTTT. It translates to CASSLQRRTGELFF.

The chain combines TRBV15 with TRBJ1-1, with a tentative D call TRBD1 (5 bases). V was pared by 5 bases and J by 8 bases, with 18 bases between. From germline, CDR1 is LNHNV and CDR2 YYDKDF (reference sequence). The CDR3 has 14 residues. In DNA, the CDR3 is TGTGCCACCAGCGGGACGGGGTTAGGTCTGGAAGCTTTCTTT. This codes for CATSGTGLGLEAFF. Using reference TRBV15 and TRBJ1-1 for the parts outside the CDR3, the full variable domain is DAMVIQNPRYQVTQFGKPVTLSCSQTLNHNVMYWYQQKSSQAPKLLFHYYDKDFNNEADTPDNFQSRRPNTSFCFLDIRSPGLGDTAMYLCATSGTGLGLEAFFGQGTRLTVV.

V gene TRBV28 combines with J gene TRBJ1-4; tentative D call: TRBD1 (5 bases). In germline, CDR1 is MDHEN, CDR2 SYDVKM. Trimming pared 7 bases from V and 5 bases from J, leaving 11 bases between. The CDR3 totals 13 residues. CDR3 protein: CASMWGGNEKLFF. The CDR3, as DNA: TGTGCCAGCATGTGGGGGGGGAATGAAAAACTGTTTTTT.

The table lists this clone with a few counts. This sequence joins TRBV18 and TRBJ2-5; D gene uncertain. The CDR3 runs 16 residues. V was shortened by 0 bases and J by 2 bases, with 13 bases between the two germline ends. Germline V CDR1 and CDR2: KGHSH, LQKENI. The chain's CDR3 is CASSPPLGRVQETQYF. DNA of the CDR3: TGTGCCAGCTCACCACCTTTAGGCAGAGTACAAGAGACCCAGTACTTC.

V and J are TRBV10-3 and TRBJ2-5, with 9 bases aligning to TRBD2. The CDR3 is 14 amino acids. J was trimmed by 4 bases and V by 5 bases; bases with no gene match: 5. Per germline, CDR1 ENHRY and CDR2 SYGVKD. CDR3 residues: CAISLSGSGETQYF. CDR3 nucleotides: TGTGCCATCAGTCTTAGCGGGAGCGGAGAGACCCAGTACTTC.

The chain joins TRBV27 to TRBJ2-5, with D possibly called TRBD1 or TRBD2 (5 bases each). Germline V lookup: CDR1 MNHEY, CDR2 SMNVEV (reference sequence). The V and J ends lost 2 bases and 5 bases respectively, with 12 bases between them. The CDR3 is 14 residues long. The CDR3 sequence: CASSLRGPGETQYF. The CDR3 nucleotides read TGTGCCAGCAGTTTAAGGGGACCAGGGGAGACCCAGTACTTC.

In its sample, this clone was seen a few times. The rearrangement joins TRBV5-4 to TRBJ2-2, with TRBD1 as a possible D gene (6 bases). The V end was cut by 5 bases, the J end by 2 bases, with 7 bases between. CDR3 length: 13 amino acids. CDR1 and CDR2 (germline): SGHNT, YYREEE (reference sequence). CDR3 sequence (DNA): TGTGCCAGCAGACAGGGAAACACCGGGGAGCTGTTTTTT. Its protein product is CASRQGNTGELFF.

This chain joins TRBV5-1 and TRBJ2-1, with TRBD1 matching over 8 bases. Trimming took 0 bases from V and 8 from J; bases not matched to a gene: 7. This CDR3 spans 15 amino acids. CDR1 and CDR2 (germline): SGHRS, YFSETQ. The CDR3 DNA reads TGCGCCAGCAGCTTGGCGGCAGGGGGCGCGGATGAGCAGTTCTTC. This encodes CASSLAAGGADEQFF. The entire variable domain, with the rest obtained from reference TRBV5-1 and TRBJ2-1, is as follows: KAGVTQTPRYLIKTRGQQVTLSCSPISGHRSVSWYQQTPGQGLQFLFEYFSETQRNKGNFPGRFSGRQFSNSRSEMNVSTLELGDSALYLCASSLAAGGADEQFFGPGTRLTVL.

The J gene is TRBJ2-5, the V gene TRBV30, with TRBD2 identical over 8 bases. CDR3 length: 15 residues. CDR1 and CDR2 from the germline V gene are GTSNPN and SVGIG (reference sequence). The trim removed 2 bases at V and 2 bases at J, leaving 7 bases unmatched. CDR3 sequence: CAWSPISGIQETQYF. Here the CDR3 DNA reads TGTGCCTGGAGTCCCATTAGCGGGATACAAGAGACCCAGTACTTC.

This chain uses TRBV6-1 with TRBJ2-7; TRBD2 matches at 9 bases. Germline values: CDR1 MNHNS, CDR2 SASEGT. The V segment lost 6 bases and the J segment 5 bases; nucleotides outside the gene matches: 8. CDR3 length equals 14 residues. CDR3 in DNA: TGTGCCAGCAGACCGGGTAGCGGGAGAAACGAGCAGTACTTC. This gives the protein CASRPGSGRNEQYF.

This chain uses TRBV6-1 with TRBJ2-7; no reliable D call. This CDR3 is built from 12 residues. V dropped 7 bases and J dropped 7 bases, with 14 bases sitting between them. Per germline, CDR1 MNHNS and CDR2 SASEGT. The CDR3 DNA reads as TGTGCCAGCACCCGACGTAGGCAGGAGCAGTACTTC. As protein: CASTRRRQEQYF.